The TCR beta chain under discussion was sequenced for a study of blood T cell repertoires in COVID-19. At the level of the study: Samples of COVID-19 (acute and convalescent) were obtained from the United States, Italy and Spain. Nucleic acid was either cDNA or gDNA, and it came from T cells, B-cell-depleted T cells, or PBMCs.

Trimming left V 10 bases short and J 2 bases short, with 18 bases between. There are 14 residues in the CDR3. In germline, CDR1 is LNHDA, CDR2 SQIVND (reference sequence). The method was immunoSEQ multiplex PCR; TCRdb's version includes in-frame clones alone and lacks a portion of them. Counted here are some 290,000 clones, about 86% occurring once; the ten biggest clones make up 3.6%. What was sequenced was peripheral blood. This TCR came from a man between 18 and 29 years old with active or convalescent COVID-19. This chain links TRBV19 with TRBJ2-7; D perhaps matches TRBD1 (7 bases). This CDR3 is CATSFRGETYEQYF. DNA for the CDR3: TGTGCCACCTCCTTCAGGGGGGAAACCTACGAGCAGTACTTC.